These 9 T cell receptor beta chains originate from one sample sequenced in a study of T-cell reconstitution after alpha-beta-depleted transplantation in children. Researchers prepared the TCRbeta library using unique molecular identifiers, the study reports. TCRdb ran MiXCR on the PCR reads and lists one entry per CDR3 protein. The sample shows about 540,000 distinct CDR3 sequences, 25% to 30% of them seen only once. The sequences come from PBMCs, collected before TCRalphabeta/CD19-depleted stem cell transplant. The receptors were gathered from a boy younger than two with Wiskott-Aldrich syndrome, due to receive a stem cell transplant.

V usage is TRBV27 and J usage is TRBJ2-2; D is unclear. The CDR3 contains 13 residues. Looked up from germline, CDR1 is MNHEY and CDR2 is SMNVEV (reference sequence). The V end was cut by 2 bases, the J end by 8 bases, with 9 bases between. CDR3 bases: TGTGCCAGCAGTTTACCCCCATTTGGGGAGCTGTTTTTT. This sequence encodes CASSLPPFGELFF.

This clonotype was detected a few times. This chain connects TRBV28 to TRBJ1-6; a weak D match, TRBD1 (6 bases). This CDR3 spans 14 amino acids. Trimming pared 6 bases from V and 6 bases from J, leaving 12 bases between. Germline CDR1 reads MDHEN; CDR2 reads SYDVKM. The CDR3 sequence: CASRSTGFNSPLHF. As DNA, the CDR3 is TGTGCCAGCAGGTCCACAGGGTTTAATTCACCCCTCCACTTT.

CDR3 sequence reads: CSVRWGTDTQYF. In nucleotides, the CDR3 is TGCAGCGTTCGATGGGGCACAGATACGCAGTATTTT. J is TRBJ2-3 and V is TRBV29-1; no reliable D call. The CDR3 runs 12 residues. Trimming cost V 5 bases and J 1 base, with 7 bases left between them. Germline CDR1 and CDR2: SQVTM and ANQGSEA.

The chain uses TRBV20-1 and TRBJ2-2; D not resolved. The CDR3 totals 12 residues. CDR1 DFQATT and CDR2 SNEGSKA come from the germline V gene (reference sequence). Trimming took off 7 bases at V and 6 bases at J, with 12 bases between the two ends. The CDR3 region is CSGLGSPGELFF. In nucleotides, the CDR3 is TGCAGTGGGCTGGGATCTCCCGGGGAGCTGTTTTTT.

This clonotype showed up just a few times. The J gene is TRBJ2-5, the V gene TRBV27; 14 nucleotides line up with TRBD2. CDR1 is MNHEY, CDR2 SMNVEV, per germline (reference sequence). The CDR3 consists of 17 residues. The V and J ends lost 5 bases and 7 bases, in that order; junction bases with no gene match: 12. The CDR3 protein is CASSDTGTSGSLGTQYF. CDR3 nucleotides: TGTGCCAGCAGTGATACCGGGACTAGCGGGAGTCTGGGGACCCAGTACTTC.

This clonotype appeared a few times. The rearrangement joins TRBV15 to TRBJ2-7; 10 bases align to TRBD2. Germline CDR1 LNHNV, CDR2 YYDKDF (reference sequence). The CDR3 runs to 15 residues. V shed 5 bases, J shed 2 bases, and the junction held 6 bases outside the gene matches. The CDR3 loop reads CATSGGLADTYEQYF. CDR3 nucleotides: TGTGCCACCAGCGGCGGACTAGCGGATACCTACGAGCAGTACTTC. Variable domain in full (rest from reference TRBV15 and TRBJ2-7): DAMVIQNPRYQVTQFGKPVTLSCSQTLNHNVMYWYQQKSSQAPKLLFHYYDKDFNNEADTPDNFQSRRPNTSFCFLDIRSPGLGDTAMYLCATSGGLADTYEQYFGPGTRLTVT.

A few counts support this clonotype. J is TRBJ1-1 and V is TRBV7-2; 10 bases fit TRBD1. CDR3 length equals 16 residues. V dropped 8 bases and J dropped 0; count of bases not matched to a gene: 9. CDR1 is SGHTA, CDR2 FQGNSA, per germline. The CDR3 is CASCKTGGALNTEAFF. The DNA for the CDR3 is TGTGCCAGCTGCAAGACAGGGGGCGCTTTGAACACTGAAGCTTTCTTT.

Many counts were recorded for this clonotype. The chain has TRBV10-1 and TRBJ2-2; D uncertain. Germline CDR1 reads WNHNN; CDR2 reads SYGVQD (reference sequence). V was cut by 2 bases and J by 6 bases, with 4 bases left in between. The CDR3 is 12 residues long. This CDR3 reads CASSEGAGELFF. The DNA of the CDR3 is TGCGCCAGCAGTGAGGGGGCCGGGGAGCTGTTTTTT.

The chain joins TRBV24-1 to TRBJ2-2; no clear D gene. CDR3 size: 16 residues. The V end was cut by 2 bases, the J end by 4 bases, with 13 bases between. Per germline, CDR1 KGHDR and CDR2 SFDVKD. CDR3 coding DNA: TGTGCCACCAGTGATTCCTGGGTGGAACTCACCGGGGAGCTGTTTTTT. Its translation: CATSDSWVELTGELFF.